The T cell receptor (beta chain) described here comes from a study of blood T cell repertoires in COVID-19. Study overall: The samples span acute and convalescent COVID-19 from the United States, Italy and Spain. T cells, B-cell-depleted T cells, or PBMCs provided the cDNA or gDNA that served as material.

This clone was observed many times. Germline lookup yields CDR1 WSHSY and CDR2 SAAADI. The ends lost 5 bases at V and 4 bases at J; junction bases unmatched: 3. CDR3 size: 14 residues. In the study's own analysis: Estimation of nucleated cell counts relied on the amplification of reference gene primers. Sequenced by immunoSEQ multiplex PCR; TCRdb stores in-frame clones only, minus some. V, J and clone size are taken as reported in that table, and D and trimming were inferred from the DNA itself. Among fewer than 90,000 clones listed, approximately 86% were seen once. The material sequenced was peripheral blood. This chain joins TRBV10-2 and TRBJ1-4; 8 bases agree with TRBD1. This TCR came from a man aged 50-59 years with active or convalescent COVID-19. CDR3 sequence reads: CASSTGGGNEKLFF. The CDR3 nucleotides read TGCGCCAGCAGTACAGGGGGTGGTAATGAAAAACTGTTTTTT.